This entry lists 7 T cell receptor beta chains sequenced from one sample in a study of blood T cell repertoires in COVID-19. Some clones are missing from TCRdb's copy, which holds only in-frame ones; the method was immunoSEQ multiplex PCR. Among 71,000 or so clones listed, roughly nine tenths were seen once. Input material: peripheral blood. The receptors stem from a man older than 75 in a cohort sampled during active COVID-19.

The chain couples TRBV6-5 to TRBJ2-7; TRBD2 agrees at 9 bases. The CDR3 sequence is 15 residues long. Germline loops: CDR1 MNHEY, CDR2 SVGAGI. The V gene end was trimmed by 10 bases and the J gene end by 0 bases; junction bases not matched to a gene: 10. The CDR3 DNA reads TGTGCCACCCGACCCGGGCGGGGGGGCTCCTACGAGCAGTACGTC. Its translation is CATRPGRGGSYEQYV.

The J gene is TRBJ1-5, the V gene TRBV6-2 or TRBV6-3; TRBD1 agrees at 10 bases. This CDR3 contains 14 residues. Per germline, CDR1 MNHEY and CDR2 SVGEGT. V trimming: 6 bases; J trimming: 7 bases; junction bases outside the gene matches: 6. The DNA for the CDR3 is TGTGCCAGCAGCCCTGGACAGGGGGAGCAGCCCCAGCATTTT. It is translated as CASSPGQGEQPQHF.

The genes are TRBV19 and TRBJ2-1, with 7 bases aligning to TRBD1. This CDR3 is 15 amino acids long. With 6 bases clipped from V and 0 bases from J, the junction kept 5 bases outside the gene matches. The germline V gene has CDR1 LNHDA and CDR2 SQIVND (reference sequence). The CDR3 DNA reads TGTGCCAGTAGGATGACAGGGAGCTCCTACAATGAGCAGTTCTTC. Amino acids: CASRMTGSSYNEQFF.

The V and J genes are TRBV20-1 and TRBJ1-2; the D gene is possibly TRBD1 (5 bases). Germline V gene sequence: CDR1 DFQATT, CDR2 SNEGSKA (reference sequence). Trimming took off 3 bases at V and 3 bases at J, with 11 bases between the two ends. This CDR3 is 13 amino acids long. The chain's CDR3 is CSASGGVYYGYTF. The CDR3 nucleotides read TGCAGTGCTAGTGGGGGGGTTTACTATGGCTACACCTTC.

The chain uses TRBV4-3 and TRBJ2-1; D not resolved. Trimming took off 4 bases at V and 0 bases at J, with 10 bases between the two ends. Germline V gene data show CDR1 as LGHNA and CDR2 as YSLEER. The CDR3 loop spans 15 amino acids. The CDR3 nucleotides read TGCGCCAGCAGCCTGGTGGTGAGCTCCTACAATGAGCAGTTCTTC. Encoded protein: CASSLVVSSYNEQFF.

The chain employs TRBV5-6 and TRBJ2-3, with unresolved D. The CDR3 is 14 amino acids. Trimming shortened V by 2 bases and J by 0 bases, and 7 bases separated the two germline ends. Germline V CDR1 and CDR2: SGHDT, YYEEEE. CDR3 DNA: TGTGCCAGCAGCTTCGAGTTAAGCACAGATACGCAGTATTTT. It translates to CASSFELSTDTQYF.

The CDR3 nucleotides read TGTGCCAGCAGCCTTTCGACAGGGCTGGGCTCACCCCTCCACTTT. It yields the protein CASSLSTGLGSPLHF. The chain links TRBV28 to TRBJ1-6; 7 nucleotides line up with TRBD1. Trimming cost V 6 bases and J 10 bases; bases outside gene matches: 12. The CDR3 consists of 15 residues. Germline V gene lookup returns CDR1 MDHEN and CDR2 SYDVKM.